This TCR beta chain was obtained from a study of T cell responses to AZD1222 COVID-19 vaccine. Study in general: Samples with a second dose at about 4 or about 12 weeks were pooled together. Overall study findings and caveats: White British people made up most donors, females outnumbered males, and clonal diversity was possibly underestimated. Reports say nearly half of spike-specific TCRs go after unmutated variant regions. Spike-specific TCR depth and breadth grew after two AZD1222 doses.

Germline V lookup: CDR1 GTSNPN, CDR2 SVGIG (reference sequence). The CDR3 runs 13 residues. Losses at the gene ends were 2 bases for V and 11 bases for J; bases not matched to a gene: 5. As regards this clone: Its matching antigen is unknown.

TCRdb keeps only in-frame clones here, not all; method: immunoSEQ multiplex PCR. This table has 90,000 to 130,000 clones, 70% to 90% appearing once. Sequences were derived from peripheral blood, sampled on day 0 of AZD1222 vaccination. The sequence was collected from an adult in good health. V usage is TRBV30 and J usage is TRBJ1-6; TRBD1 matches 8 bases. CDR3 loop: CAWSSQGATPLHF. For the CDR3, the DNA is TGTGCCTGGAGTTCCCAGGGGGCTACACCCCTCCACTTT.